This T cell receptor (beta chain) was captured by sequencing in a study of cytomegalovirus exposure and HLA in healthy donors. Study-wide background: Researchers found that less than 90% of 398 genotyped donors fell within the Caucasian-associated ancestry cluster.

Findings and limits, study-wide: Researchers reported that a few CMV-associated chains were confirmed in vitro as CMV antigen-specific.

The ends were cut back, 3 bases at V and 2 bases at J, with 11 bases in the middle. Germline values: CDR1 MDHEN, CDR2 SYDVKM. The CDR3 sequence is 14 residues long. As concerns this clone: Antigen: not known.

It was with 60 Vbeta and 13 Jbeta primers that the PCR ran. Sequenced by immunoSEQ multiplex PCR; TCRdb stores in-frame clones only, minus some. Its table records 68,000 or so clones. The sequenced sample consisted of PBMCs. This chain links TRBV28 with TRBJ2-7, with D unresolved. This receptor was identified in a boy aged 5-17 years in good health and CMV-seronegative. In DNA form, the CDR3 reads TGTGCCAGCAGTTTGTCCTCCTTTGCCTACGAGCAGTACTTC. Amino acid sequence: CASSLSSFAYEQYF.